The sequence of this TCR beta chain was determined in a study of cytomegalovirus exposure and HLA in healthy donors. Study-level findings and limits: Trimming of TCR beta V- and J-genes showed a link, identified in a later analysis, to a missense DCLRE1C variant.

The PCR made use of 60 Vbeta and 13 Jbeta primers. Authors' processing steps: An analysis performed later counted about 80 million unique TCR beta chains (approximately 11 million of them shared). The repertoire was sequenced with immunoSEQ multiplex PCR; TCRdb's copy has only in-frame clones and lacks some. That table furnishes V, J and clone size, whereas the DNA furnished D and trimming. The sample comprises 130,000 or so clones, around 65% of which are singletons, and about 1.5% rests with the top ten. As regards this clone: What it recognizes is unknown.

The V gene's germline CDR1 is MNHEY and CDR2 SVGAGI. Trimming stripped 6 bases from V and 3 bases from J, with 15 bases between. The CDR3 loop spans 15 amino acids. The sequenced material came from PBMCs. The chain joins TRBV6-5 to TRBJ1-3; D unclear. The receptor's source is a young man in good health and CMV-seronegative. The CDR3 nucleotides are TGTGCCAGCAGCCCTTTGGCCGTTTTTGGAAACACCATATATTTT. The encoded protein is CASSPLAVFGNTIYF.